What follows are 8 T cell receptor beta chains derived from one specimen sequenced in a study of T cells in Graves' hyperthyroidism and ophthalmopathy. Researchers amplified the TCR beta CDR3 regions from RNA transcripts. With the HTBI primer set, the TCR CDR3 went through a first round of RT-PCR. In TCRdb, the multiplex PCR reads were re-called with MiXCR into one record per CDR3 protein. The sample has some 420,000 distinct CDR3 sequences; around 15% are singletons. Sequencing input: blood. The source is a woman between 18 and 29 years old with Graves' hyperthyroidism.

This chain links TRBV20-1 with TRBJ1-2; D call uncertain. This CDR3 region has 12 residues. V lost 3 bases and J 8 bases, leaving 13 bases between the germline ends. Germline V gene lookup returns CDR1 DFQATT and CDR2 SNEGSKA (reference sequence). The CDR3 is CSASQYPTGYTF. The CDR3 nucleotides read TGCAGTGCTAGTCAGTACCCTACGGGCTACACCTTC.

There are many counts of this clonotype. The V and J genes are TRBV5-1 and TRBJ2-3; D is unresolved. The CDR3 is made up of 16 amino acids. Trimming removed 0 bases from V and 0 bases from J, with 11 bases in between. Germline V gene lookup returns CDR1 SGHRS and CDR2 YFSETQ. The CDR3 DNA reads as TGCGCCAGCAGCTTGGCAAATAAAGCTAGCACAGATACGCAGTATTTT. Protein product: CASSLANKASTDTQYF.

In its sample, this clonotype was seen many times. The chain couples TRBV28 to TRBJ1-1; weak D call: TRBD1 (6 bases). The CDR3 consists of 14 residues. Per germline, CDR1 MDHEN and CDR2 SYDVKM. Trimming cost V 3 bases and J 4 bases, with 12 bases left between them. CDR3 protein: CASSFTGAATEAFF. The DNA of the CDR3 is TGTGCCAGCAGTTTCACGGGGGCGGCCACTGAAGCTTTCTTT.

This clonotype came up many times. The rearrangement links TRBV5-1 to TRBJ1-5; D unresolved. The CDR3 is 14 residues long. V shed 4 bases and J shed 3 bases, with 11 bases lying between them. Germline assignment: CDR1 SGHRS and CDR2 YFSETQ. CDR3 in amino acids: CASSLDGYNQPQHF. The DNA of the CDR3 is TGCGCCAGCAGCCTTGACGGCTACAATCAGCCCCAGCATTTT.

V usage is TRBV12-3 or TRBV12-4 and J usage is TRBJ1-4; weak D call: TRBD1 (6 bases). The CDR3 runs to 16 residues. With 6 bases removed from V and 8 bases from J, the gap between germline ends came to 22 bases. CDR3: CASRYTGSRSWEKLFF. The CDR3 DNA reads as TGTGCCAGCAGATACACAGGGAGCCGCAGTTGGGAAAAACTGTTTTTT.

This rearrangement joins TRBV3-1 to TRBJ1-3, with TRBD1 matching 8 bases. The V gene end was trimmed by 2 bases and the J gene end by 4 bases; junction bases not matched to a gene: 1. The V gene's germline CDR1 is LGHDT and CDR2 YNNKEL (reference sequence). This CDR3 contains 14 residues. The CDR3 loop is CASSQRDRGNTIYF. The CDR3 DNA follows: TGTGCCAGCAGCCAAAGGGACAGGGGAAACACCATATATTTT.

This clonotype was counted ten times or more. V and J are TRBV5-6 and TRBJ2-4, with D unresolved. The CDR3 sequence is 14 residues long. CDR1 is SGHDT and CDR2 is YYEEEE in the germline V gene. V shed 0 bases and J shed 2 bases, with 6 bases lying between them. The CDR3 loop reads CASSLGFTKNIQYF. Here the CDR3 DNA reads TGTGCCAGCAGCTTGGGGTTCACCAAAAACATTCAGTACTTC.

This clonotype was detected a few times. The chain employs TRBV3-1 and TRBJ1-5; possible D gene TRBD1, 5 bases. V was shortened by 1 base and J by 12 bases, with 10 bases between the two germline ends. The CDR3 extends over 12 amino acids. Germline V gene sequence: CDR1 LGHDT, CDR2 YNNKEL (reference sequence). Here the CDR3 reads CASSQGEGLQHF. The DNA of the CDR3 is TGTGCCAGCAGCCAAGGAGAGGGGCTCCAGCATTTT.